This TCR beta chain was captured by sequencing in a study of Tregs in tolerant kidney transplant recipients (dated by TCRdb to between 2018 and 2020). About the investigation overall: Related donors were used in the transplants with nonmyeloablative bone marrow transplantation, and mixed chimerism was transient in the human trials. The study used TCRbeta sequencing to identify donor-specific regulatory T cells before combined kidney and bone marrow transplantation, then tracked those cells after transplant. The study at large found these results: The most biologically relevant and donor-specific TCRbeta repertoire appeared to be identified by expanding Tregs with activated donor B cells. The study was constrained by small patient numbers, and validation of the findings is required in larger populations and under other immunosuppression protocols. Donor-specific Treg expansion was found to exceed global Treg expansion in tolerant patients, suggesting antigen-driven rather than nonspecific expansion. For some patients the PCR primers changed over time, which made it impossible to compare the samples from those patients at the nucleotide level. Biological reproducibility was not directly addressed, though technical replication error appeared minimal.

For TCRbeta CDR3 sequencing, genomic DNA was extracted from sorted cells using the QIAGEN DNeasy Blood and Tissue Kit. High-throughput TCRbeta CDR3 sequencing, including PCR amplification with bias correction and internal controls, was performed commercially through immunoSEQ. Processing in the source paper ran as follows. Unique productive TCRbeta sequences were defined by CDR3 nucleotide sequence where primers matched, otherwise by CDR3 amino acid sequence with Vbeta and Jbeta genes. To correct sorting error, sequences shared between sorted populations at a frequency ratio of 2:1 or less were removed; the rest were assigned to the higher population. A sequence counted as donor-reactive if, in CFSE-low cells, the sequence had a frequency of at least 0.01% and was expanded at least 5-fold compared with unstimulated cells. Jensen-Shannon divergence, calculated on the top 100 TCRbeta sequences ranked by frequency, was used to quantify repertoire divergence. For samples with multiple sequencing runs, sorting error was corrected separately for each run before the runs were pooled. Imported from immuneACCESS, the table was reduced by TCRdb to in-frame sequences with V and J called. These copies leave out some clones; in studies compared against another copy, an unresolved V gene accounts for under half, and the cause of the remainder is not known. From that table come the V and J calls and clone size; the DNA was used to work out D and trimming. Here the sample has approximately 93,000 clones; roughly 93% occur a single time. The top ten hold 0.46% of the sample.

V drops 7 bases and J drops 5 bases, leaving 11 bases in between. Inclusive of the bounding cysteine and phenylalanine, the CDR3 is 13 residues long. Of the read, only the CDR3 DNA is kept; its 39 bases are in frame from base 1. CDR1 MDHEN and CDR2 SYDVKM are derived from the germline V gene. The intended sense of this specimen's time point label: blood sample drawn before combined kidney and bone marrow transplant. Unstimulated Tregs (CD4+CD25+CD127-), CD4+ non-Tregs (CD4+CD25-), CD4 and CD8 cells were FACS-sorted from thawed PBMCs. The patients were a handful of recipients of combined kidney and bone marrow transplants from the ITN036ST trial, and samples were available only for these trial subjects. Healthy control blood was processed to PBMCs by Ficoll density gradient and cryopreserved, and patient PBMCs were collected before and after transplant. A note on this clone: Its target antigen remains unknown. Base qualities are not recorded, but no much larger clone differs from it by a single base.

The source is a human donor who received a combined kidney and bone marrow transplant. Sequencing used CD4+ T cells from blood, obtained before the transplant. The rearrangement joined TRBV28 to TRBJ2-2; TRBD1 is a weak D gene call, 5 bases matching. The sequenced DNA: TGTGCCAGCATTTACAGGTTAACCGGGGAGCTGTTTTTT. Translation gives CASIYRLTGELFF.